These 24 T cell receptor beta chains originate from one sample sequenced in a study of regulatory T cells in long-lasting Graves disease (dated by TCRdb to 2020 to 2023). This specimen's time point label, interpreted: persistent/refractory GD, antithyroid drugs over 5 years with positive TRAb. For both TCR sequencing and RNA sequencing, RNA was extracted from PBMCs using TRIzol. Library preparation used multiplex PCR. The data were produced on an Illumina HiSeq 4000. iRepertoire HTBI primers and Arm-PCR amplification of CDR3 regions were used to construct TCR beta libraries. Starting from the raw public reads, TCRdb applied fastp trimming at Q25, assembled clones with MiXCR and retained in-frame beta chains. Each entry merges the rows of one CDR3 protein and shows their most common DNA and genes. For this sample there are roughly 450,000 distinct CDR3 sequences; less than 25% appear just once. Around 24% of the sample lies in the top ten.

Sequences were derived from peripheral blood mononuclear cells (PBMCs), sampled when the disease was refractory, from a patient treated with antithyroid drugs. Receptors originate from a female donor with Graves disease.

This clonotype was seen more than once but under ten times. V is TRBV15 and J is TRBJ1-2; TRBD1 agrees at 7 bases. The length of the CDR3 is 14 residues. With V trimmed by 1 base and J by 3 bases, 2 bases remained unmatched. Germline V gene sequence: CDR1 LNHNV, CDR2 YYDKDF (reference sequence). The CDR3 is CATSRAGGHYGYTF. CDR3 DNA: TGTGCCACCAGCAGAGCAGGGGGTCACTATGGCTACACCTTC.

This clonotype was found a few times. The chain combines TRBV6-1 with TRBJ2-2, with D perhaps matching TRBD1 (6 bases). V dropped 5 bases and J dropped 7 bases, with 17 bases sitting between them. Germline values: CDR1 MNHNS, CDR2 SASEGT. The CDR3 covers 15 residues. The DNA for the CDR3 is TGTGCCAGCAGTAGACGGCTCTCGACAGGCGGGGAGCTGTTTTTT. Protein: CASSRRLSTGGELFF.

This rearrangement joins TRBV5-1 to TRBJ2-5; D gene unclear. The CDR3 runs to 15 residues. Germline V gene lookup returns CDR1 SGHRS and CDR2 YFSETQ. V lost 0 bases and J lost 0, with 9 bases in between. The CDR3 DNA is TGCGCCAGCAGCTTGGTTGGGAATCACCAAGAGACCCAGTACTTC. Its protein is CASSLVGNHQETQYF.

The gene calls are TRBV6-1 and TRBJ2-5; perhaps TRBD2 as D (8 bases). Trimming took 5 bases from V and 1 from J, leaving 23 bases between them. The CDR3 covers 18 residues. The germline V gene encodes CDR1 MNHNS and CDR2 SASEGT. The CDR3 nucleotides are TGTGCCAGCAGTAGACAGGGCTTACTCGGGAGGGGCCAAGAGACCCAGTACTTC. Its translation is CASSRQGLLGRGQETQYF.

This clonotype has at least ten counts. V usage is TRBV7-2 and J usage is TRBJ1-6; weak D call: TRBD1 (6 bases). Germline assignment: CDR1 SGHTA and CDR2 FQGNSA. V lost 5 bases and J lost 0, with 11 bases in between. The CDR3 covers 16 residues. CDR3 sequence reads: CASSATGSSYNSPLHF. In DNA, the CDR3 is TGTGCCAGCAGCGCAACAGGGAGCTCCTATAATTCACCCCTCCACTTT.

This clonotype was detected a few times. V is TRBV9 and J is TRBJ1-2; 10 bases match TRBD1. The CDR3 is made up of 15 amino acids. Losses at the gene ends were 0 bases for V and 7 bases for J; bases not matched to a gene: 6. Germline V CDR1 and CDR2: SGDLS, YYNGEE. The DNA for the CDR3 is TGTGCCAGCAGCGTAGGGGACAGGGGTTCGATTGGCTACACCTTC. Protein sequence: CASSVGDRGSIGYTF. Full variable domain (missing parts from reference TRBV9 and TRBJ1-2): DSGVTQTPKHLITATGQRVTLRCSPRSGDLSVYWYQQSLDQGLQFLIQYYNGEERAKGNILERFSAQQFPDLHSELNLSSLELGDSALYFCASSVGDRGSIGYTFGSGTRLTVV.

This clonotype turned up a few times. This chain links TRBV7-9 with TRBJ1-1; D gene ambiguous. Germline CDR1 reads SEHNR; CDR2 reads FQNEAQ (reference sequence). V lost 4 bases to trimming and J lost 1 base, with 10 bases between them. The CDR3 totals 14 residues. In nucleotides, the CDR3 is TGTGCCAGCAGCTCTAAAGCTACGAACACTGAAGCTTTCTTT. It codes for CASSSKATNTEAFF.

V usage is TRBV12-3 or TRBV12-4 and J usage is TRBJ2-7, with 7 bases matching TRBD1. CDR3 length: 13 amino acids. Losses at the gene ends were 6 bases for V and 2 bases for J; bases not matched to a gene: 4. CDR3 in amino acids: CASSETGPYEQYF. In nucleotides, the CDR3 is TGTGCCAGCAGCGAGACAGGGCCCTACGAGCAGTACTTC.

The chain carries TRBV24-1 and TRBJ1-2; 9 bases are a match to TRBD1. CDR3 length: 17 residues. After removal of 6 bases from V and 0 bases from J, the junction contained 10 bases not matched to a gene. The germline V gene has CDR1 KGHDR and CDR2 SFDVKD. The CDR3 reads CATSTGTGSSSNYGYTF. The CDR3 DNA reads TGTGCCACCAGTACCGGGACAGGGTCGTCCTCTAACTATGGCTACACCTTC.

The chain carries TRBV5-1 and TRBJ2-5, with 7 bases matching TRBD1. Germline-derived CDR1 and CDR2 are SGHRS and YFSETQ. There are 14 residues in the CDR3. V was clipped by 2 bases and J by 1 base; unmatched bases: 2. The chain's CDR3 is CASSLRQGQETQYF. In DNA form, the CDR3 reads TGCGCCAGCAGCTTACGACAGGGCCAAGAGACCCAGTACTTC.

J is TRBJ1-5 and V is TRBV5-6; 9 nucleotides align to TRBD1. Germline V CDR1 and CDR2: SGHDT, YYEEEE. J lost 3 bases, V lost 4 bases, and 8 bases had no gene match. The CDR3 sequence is 16 residues long. The CDR3 region has the DNA TGTGCCAGCAGCGATAACAGGGGGCTAAACAATCAGCCCCAGCATTTT. This encodes CASSDNRGLNNQPQHF.

This rearrangement joins TRBV18 to TRBJ1-3, with a weak D call TRBD1 (6 bases). Germline lookup yields CDR1 KGHSH and CDR2 LQKENI. The V end was cut by 2 bases, the J end by 7 bases, with 12 bases between. The CDR3 extends over 14 amino acids. The CDR3 sequence is CASSPSQGVNTIYF. CDR3 coding DNA: TGTGCCAGCTCACCATCACAGGGTGTTAACACCATATATTTT.

This clonotype was seen only a few times. The rearrangement joins TRBV6-1 to TRBJ1-1; D is unclear. Between the trimmed V and J ends, which lost 5 bases and 7 bases, there was a span of 17 bases. The length of the CDR3 is 14 residues. Germline V gene data show CDR1 as MNHNS and CDR2 as SASEGT. The CDR3 loop reads CASSLARWSDEAFF. The CDR3 DNA sequence: TGTGCCAGCAGTCTGGCAAGGTGGAGCGATGAAGCTTTCTTT.

With regard to this clonotype: One junction end does not reproduce the germline sequence, and a read error may be involved. The chain joins TRBV7-9 to TRBJ1-1; weak D call: TRBD1 (5 bases). The CDR3 consists of 13 residues. Looked up from germline, CDR1 is SEHNR and CDR2 is FQNEAQ (reference sequence). CDR3 DNA: TGTGCCAGTAGCTCTAATCAGGGCACAGAAGCTTTCTTT. It specifies CASSSNQGTEAFF.

The V gene is TRBV11-2, the J gene TRBJ2-1; TRBD1 is a possible D gene (5 bases). This CDR3 contains 17 residues. Germline V gene lookup returns CDR1 SGHAT and CDR2 FQNNGV. The V end was cut by 1 base, the J end by 0 bases, with 13 bases between. The CDR3 here is CASSLGAGFLSYNEQFF. The CDR3, as DNA: TGTGCCAGCAGCTTAGGGGCAGGGTTCCTCTCCTACAATGAGCAGTTCTTC.

The rearrangement links TRBV15 to TRBJ2-2; no definite D call. Trimming left V 3 bases short and J 1 base short, with 12 bases between. Germline V lookup: CDR1 LNHNV, CDR2 YYDKDF (reference sequence). This CDR3 comprises 16 residues. CDR3 in amino acids: CATSRVADVNTGELFF. The CDR3 coding sequence is TGTGCCACCAGCAGGGTTGCGGATGTGAACACCGGGGAGCTGTTTTTT.

This clonotype was observed a handful of times. V and J are TRBV7-2 and TRBJ2-2; D assignment may be TRBD1 or TRBD2 (6 bases each). This CDR3 region has 17 residues. V lost 5 bases and J lost 5, with 21 bases in between. Germline CDR1 reads SGHTA; CDR2 reads FQGNSA. The CDR3 loop is CASSPSLGAGQTGELFF. Written as DNA, the CDR3 is TGTGCCAGCAGCCCCTCCCTGGGGGCGGGACAAACCGGGGAGCTGTTTTTT.

This clonotype was detected many times. The chain is built from TRBV5-1 and TRBJ1-1; D is possibly TRBD1 (5 bases). The CDR3 has 14 residues. Between the trimmed V and J ends, which lost 0 bases and 4 bases, there was a span of 10 bases. The germline CDR1 and CDR2 sequences are SGHRS and YFSETQ. CDR3 residues: CASSLGQSFTEAFF. The CDR3 nucleotides are TGCGCCAGCAGCTTGGGACAGTCCTTCACTGAAGCTTTCTTT.

Regarding this clonotype: The conserved phenylalanine or tryptophan is not found at the CDR3 terminus, so this likely reflects a read error. This chain uses TRBV12-3 or TRBV12-4 with TRBJ2-7; 7 bases line up with TRBD1. J was trimmed by 0 bases and V by 5 bases; bases with no gene match: 7. This CDR3 region has 15 residues. The CDR3: CASSLNRDSSYEQYL. CDR3 nucleotides: TGTGCCAGCAGTCTAAACCGGGACAGCTCCTACGAGCAGTACCTC.

V and J are TRBV20-1 and TRBJ1-1; D is unresolved. Germline assignment: CDR1 DFQATT and CDR2 SNEGSKA (reference sequence). The CDR3 totals 12 residues. V was pared by 5 bases and J by 0 bases, with 7 bases between. Written as DNA, the CDR3 is TGCAGTGCTTTGGGGTTGAACACTGAAGCTTTCTTT. It codes for CSALGLNTEAFF.

V is TRBV7-2 and J is TRBJ2-5; D may be TRBD2 (6 bases). V lost 10 bases to trimming and J lost 2 bases, with 11 bases between them. The CDR3 is made up of 12 amino acids. CDR1 SGHTA and CDR2 FQGNSA come from the germline V gene. In DNA, the CDR3 is TGTGCCACCGGGGGTCATCAAGAGACCCAGTACTTC. Protein sequence: CATGGHQETQYF.

This clonotype was seen many times. This rearrangement joins TRBV6-1 to TRBJ1-1; 9 nucleotides match TRBD1. Per germline, CDR1 MNHNS and CDR2 SASEGT. CDR3 length: 15 amino acids. V trimming: 5 bases; J trimming: 4 bases; junction bases outside the gene matches: 8. The CDR3 reads CASSPLVDRGTEAFF. The CDR3 bases are TGTGCCAGCAGTCCGCTTGTGGACAGGGGCACTGAAGCTTTCTTT.

The V gene is TRBV5-1, the J gene TRBJ2-6; D remains unclear. The CDR3 covers 15 residues. The V gene lost 4 bases and the J gene lost 0 bases, with 8 bases spanning the gap. The germline gives CDR1 SGHRS, CDR2 YFSETQ. The CDR3 sequence: CASSGGISGANVLTF. CDR3 DNA sequence: TGCGCCAGCAGCGGCGGAATCTCTGGGGCCAACGTCCTGACTTTC.

The rearrangement joins TRBV12-5 to TRBJ2-7; possible D gene TRBD1, 6 bases. There are 18 residues in the CDR3. Germline V gives CDR1 LGHNT, CDR2 FRNRAP. The V gene lost 5 bases and the J gene lost 3 bases, with 26 bases spanning the gap. The DNA for the CDR3 is TGTGCTAGTGGTGAGACCCCAGACTATACCGGGACAAGCTACGAGCAGTACTTC. It translates to CASGETPDYTGTSYEQYF.